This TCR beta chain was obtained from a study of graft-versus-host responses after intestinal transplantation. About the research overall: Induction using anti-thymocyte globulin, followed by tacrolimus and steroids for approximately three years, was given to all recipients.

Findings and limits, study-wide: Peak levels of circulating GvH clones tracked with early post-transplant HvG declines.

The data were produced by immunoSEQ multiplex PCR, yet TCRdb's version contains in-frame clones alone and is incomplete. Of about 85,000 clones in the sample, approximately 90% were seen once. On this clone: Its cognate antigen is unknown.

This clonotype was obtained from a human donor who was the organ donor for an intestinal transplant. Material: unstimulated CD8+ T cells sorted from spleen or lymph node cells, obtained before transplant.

CDR3 sequence: CASSFGTGSFYEQYF. The CDR3 DNA is TGTGCCAGCAGCTTCGGGACAGGGAGTTTCTACGAGCAGTACTTC. The chain is built from TRBV11-2 and TRBJ2-7, with 9 bases matching TRBD1. Trimming cost V 3 bases and J 3 bases; bases outside gene matches: 6. The CDR3 loop spans 15 amino acids. Germline CDR1 and CDR2: SGHAT and FQNNGV. The full variable domain, completed using reference TRBV11-2 and TRBJ2-7, is EAGVAQSPRYKIIEKRQSVAFWCNPISGHATLYWYQQILGQGPKLLIQFQNNGVVDDSQLPKDRFSAERLKGVDSTLKIQPAKLEDSAVYLCASSFGTGSFYEQYFGPGTRLTVT.